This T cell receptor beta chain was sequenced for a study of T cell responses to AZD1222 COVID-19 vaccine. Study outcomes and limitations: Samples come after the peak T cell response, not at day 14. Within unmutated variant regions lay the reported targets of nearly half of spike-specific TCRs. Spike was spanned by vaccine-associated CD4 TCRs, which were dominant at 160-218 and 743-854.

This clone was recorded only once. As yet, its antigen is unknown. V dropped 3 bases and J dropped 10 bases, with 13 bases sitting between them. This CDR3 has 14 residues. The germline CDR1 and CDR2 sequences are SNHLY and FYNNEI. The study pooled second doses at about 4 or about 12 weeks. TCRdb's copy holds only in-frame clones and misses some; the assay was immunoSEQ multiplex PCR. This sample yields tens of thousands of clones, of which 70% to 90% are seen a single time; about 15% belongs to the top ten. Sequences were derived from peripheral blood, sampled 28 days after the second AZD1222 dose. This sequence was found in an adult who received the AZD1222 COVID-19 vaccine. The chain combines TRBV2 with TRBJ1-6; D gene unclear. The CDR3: CASSEVGRNSPLHF. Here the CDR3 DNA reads TGTGCCAGCAGTGAGGTAGGGCGGAACTCACCCCTCCACTTT.